The rows below give T cell receptor beta chains drawn from one sample of a study of T-cell memory formation after mild COVID-19. TCRdb recomputed calls from the 5' RACE reads with MiXCR, one row per CDR3 protein. Here the sample spans about 560,000 distinct CDR3 sequences, roughly 21% being singletons. Sequences were obtained from PBMCs or a T cell subset sorted from them (not recorded which). The origin of the receptors is an adult woman who had mild COVID-19 (a few samples of this study predate the infection). Cell type and time point are not known. CDR3s leave out the opening cysteine and the closing phenylalanine or tryptophan. Fields, in order: clone size, D gene, V gene, CDR3 protein. The D gene is left open where the match is weak. Size values are once, few and many counts, or a class for expanded clones, and some rows have none.

abundance: NA; d_gene: NA; v_gene: TRBV6-2/TRBV6-3; CDR3aa: ASSYNSLYEQY
abundance: NA; d_gene: NA; v_gene: TRBV2; CDR3aa: ASKYQETQY
abundance: few; d_gene: NA; v_gene: TRBV20-1; CDR3aa: SARDTGRSTEAF
abundance: NA; d_gene: NA; v_gene: TRBV7-9; CDR3aa: ASSSRSRGDTEAF
abundance: NA; d_gene: NA; v_gene: TRBV5-4; CDR3aa: ASSLGGGKSYEQY
abundance: few; d_gene: TRBD1; v_gene: TRBV29-1; CDR3aa: SVHGQGAIY
abundance: NA; d_gene: NA; v_gene: TRBV12-3/TRBV12-4; CDR3aa: ASGTAWQRVQPQH
abundance: few; d_gene: NA; v_gene: TRBV18; CDR3aa: ASSPYSQGKETQY
abundance: NA; d_gene: TRBD1; v_gene: TRBV7-9; CDR3aa: ASRGDGDRGTYEQY
abundance: NA; d_gene: TRBD1; v_gene: TRBV7-3; CDR3aa: ASSLTGTGRETQY
abundance: NA; d_gene: NA; v_gene: TRBV29-1; CDR3aa: SGSRGPNQPQH
abundance: NA; d_gene: NA; v_gene: TRBV27; CDR3aa: ASSLGLANSYEQY
abundance: NA; d_gene: NA; v_gene: TRBV5-1; CDR3aa: ASSPGGPNTEAF
abundance: few; d_gene: NA; v_gene: TRBV25-1; CDR3aa: ASSGGDQETQY
abundance: NA; d_gene: NA; v_gene: TRBV20-1; CDR3aa: SAAPGRVDGYT
abundance: many; d_gene: NA; v_gene: TRBV6-1; CDR3aa: ASTKNTGELF
abundance: NA; d_gene: TRBD2; v_gene: TRBV7-9; CDR3aa: ASSLLGLQVTGELF
abundance: few; d_gene: TRBD1; v_gene: TRBV5-1; CDR3aa: ASSFTGVGDTQY
abundance: NA; d_gene: NA; v_gene: TRBV2; CDR3aa: ASRDRTTPNTEAF
abundance: NA; d_gene: NA; v_gene: TRBV20-1; CDR3aa: SARAVENNEQF
abundance: few; d_gene: NA; v_gene: TRBV25-1; CDR3aa: ASSELGDTFYGYT
abundance: many; d_gene: NA; v_gene: TRBV18; CDR3aa: ASSPSSGANVLT
abundance: few; d_gene: NA; v_gene: TRBV6-2/TRBV6-3; CDR3aa: ASSPLPLREKSYEQY
abundance: few; d_gene: NA; v_gene: TRBV5-5; CDR3aa: ASSLVGEQDYGYT
abundance: NA; d_gene: TRBD2; v_gene: TRBV9; CDR3aa: ASSSAGARGNEQF
abundance: NA; d_gene: TRBD1; v_gene: TRBV25-1; CDR3aa: ASSDDRGGGNTIY
abundance: NA; d_gene: NA; v_gene: TRBV15; CDR3aa: ATSRDGPFSEAF
abundance: few; d_gene: NA; v_gene: TRBV24-1; CDR3aa: ATSDYGTGGPNEQF
abundance: few; d_gene: NA; v_gene: TRBV29-1; CDR3aa: SVQVTGQETQY
abundance: NA; d_gene: NA; v_gene: TRBV25-1; CDR3aa: ASSEGGRRGDNEQF
abundance: NA; d_gene: NA; v_gene: TRBV20-1; CDR3aa: SARGRKGDGYT
abundance: few; d_gene: NA; v_gene: TRBV20-1; CDR3aa: SARLRDFFDSPLH
abundance: NA; d_gene: NA; v_gene: TRBV12-3/TRBV12-4; CDR3aa: ASSLERGSRSSYEQY
abundance: few; d_gene: NA; v_gene: TRBV12-3/TRBV12-4; CDR3aa: ASSHFMILTEAF
abundance: NA; d_gene: NA; v_gene: TRBV30; CDR3aa: AWSVFRRGTGELF
abundance: few; d_gene: NA; v_gene: TRBV24-1; CDR3aa: ATSDFGPSPLGETQY